Here is one T cell receptor beta chain with its context. The antigen remains undetermined. Method: immunoSEQ multiplex PCR; TCRdb's copy keeps in-frame clones and lacks some. The sample records under 2,000,000 clones, around 96% being singletons. This sample stems from a study of shared clonotypes between healthy human individuals. Study-level information: Aged 18 to 49, the donors were a couple of women and a few men.

Naive-designated CD8 cells lacked CD45RO, were positively enriched for CCR7, and omitted terminally differentiated effector memory CD45RA+ cells. All donors were Caucasian adults living in Nashville, Tennessee. General study findings and limits: With a handful of donors compared, approximately 5% of naive CD4 clonotypes were shared.

The V gene's germline CDR1 is SEHNR and CDR2 FQNEAQ (reference sequence). V was pared by 3 bases and J by 3 bases, with 8 bases of the junction left unmatched. This CDR3 has 16 residues. Input material: naive CD8+ T cells sorted from blood. This chain joins TRBV7-9 and TRBJ2-7, with TRBD1 matching over 10 bases. This clonotype was sampled from a man younger than 30 in good health. The CDR3 loop reads CASSFKRGTGDYEQYF. Written as DNA, the CDR3 is TGTGCCAGCAGCTTCAAACGCGGGACAGGGGACTACGAGCAGTACTTC.